The rows below give T cell receptor beta chains drawn from one sample of a study of vaccination and CD4 T cells after COVID-19. No antigen has been assigned to these receptors. TCRdb reprocessed the PCR reads with MiXCR, giving one entry per CDR3 protein. This table has about 9,100 distinct CDR3 sequences, approximately 60% appearing once. Sample: cultured CD4+ T cells from blood, taken after SARS-CoV-2 vaccination. The receptors were sampled from a human donor with COVID-19. The CDR3 runs from the conserved cysteine through the conserved F or W. A D gene is named only where the DNA matches it firmly. Clone sizes are given selectively: once, few, many, or a class where the clone is expanded.

TRBV7-8,TRBJ1-2,few,.,TGTGCCAGCAGCTTAGCCGGGGCGGGTGGCTACACCTTC,CASSLAGAGGYTF
TRBV6-4,TRBJ2-4,.,TRBD1,TGTGCCAGCAGCCTCGAGACAGGGGGAAACATTCAGTACTTC,CASSLETGGNIQYF
TRBV2,TRBJ1-6,once,.,TGTGCCAGCAGTGAAAGTGCCAGGGCGACTTCACCCCTCCACTTT,CASSESARATSPLHF
TRBV6-5,TRBJ2-7,.,.,TGTGCCAGCAGTTATTCGTCTGGGAACCCCTCCTACGAGCAGTACTTC,CASSYSSGNPSYEQYF
TRBV7-9,TRBJ2-2,few,.,TGTGCCAGCACTACCAGGGGGAACACCGGGGAGCTGTTTTTT,CASTTRGNTGELFF
TRBV11-2,TRBJ2-3,.,.,TGTGCCAGCAGCCTCGGGGAATCTAGCACAGATACGCAGTATTTT,CASSLGESSTDTQYF
TRBV7-7,TRBJ2-7,.,TRBD1,TGTGCTAGCAGCCCGCCGGGACAGGGGCGCGAGCAGTACTTC,CASSPPGQGREQYF
TRBV6-1,TRBJ1-2,.,.,TGTGCCAGCAGAACCGATACCTCGGGCTACACCTTC,CASRTDTSGYTF
TRBV7-2,TRBJ2-4,.,.,TGTGCCAGCAGCTTAGACCGTCCCATGGGGAACATTCAGTACTTC,CASSLDRPMGNIQYF
TRBV19,TRBJ2-5,few,.,TGTGCCAGTAGTCGCGCTGGGGGAGGAAAGACCCAGTACTTC,CASSRAGGGKTQYF
TRBV6-1,TRBJ1-6,.,.,TGTGCCAGCAGTGAAAGGATAGGTTCACCCCTCCACTTT,CASSERIGSPLHF
TRBV6-2/TRBV6-3,TRBJ2-3,.,.,TGTGCCAGCAGTCCCGGAGGGGGATTGGAGCAGTATTTT,CASSPGGGLEQYF
TRBV12-3/TRBV12-4,TRBJ2-5,.,.,TGTGCCAGCAGTTTAGAGGCAGGGCTGGGGACCCAGTACTTC,CASSLEAGLGTQYF
TRBV12-3/TRBV12-4,TRBJ1-6,.,TRBD1,TGTGCCAGCAGCTATACGAACAGGGGGTCACCCCTCCACTTT,CASSYTNRGSPLHF
TRBV19,TRBJ2-5,.,TRBD1,TGTGCCAGTAGCAGGGACAGGGGGCGTGAGACCCAGTACTTC,CASSRDRGRETQYF
TRBV12-3/TRBV12-4,TRBJ1-5,.,.,TGTGCCAGCAGCCGGTCTTATCAGCCCCAGCATTTT,CASSRSYQPQHF
TRBV20-1,TRBJ1-2,.,.,TGCAGTGCTAGAGATGCAGTGGAGGGCTACACCTTC,CSARDAVEGYTF
TRBV7-8,TRBJ2-2,.,.,TGTGCCAGCAGCTTAGGGTTCGGGACGCTGTTTTTT,CASSLGFGTLFF
TRBV30,TRBJ2-7,.,.,TGTGCCTGGCACGGCGGTATGTCGCACGAGCAGTACTTC,CAWHGGMSHEQYF
TRBV18,TRBJ2-5,.,.,TGTGCCAGCTCACCACCTGAGACTTATCGAGAGACCCAGTACTTC,CASSPPETYRETQYF
TRBV4-2,TRBJ1-2,.,.,TGTGCCAGCAGCCAAGGTGGGGAGGGACGGTCTGCTAACTATGGCTACACCTTC,CASSQGGEGRSANYGYTF
TRBV12-3/TRBV12-4,TRBJ1-5,.,.,TGTGCCAGCAGTTTAGCGCGCCCCGTAGGGGGGAAAAGCAATCAGCCCCAGCATTTT,CASSLARPVGGKSNQPQHF
TRBV15,TRBJ2-5,.,.,TGTGCCACCAGCAGGGCACCTAGCATACAAGAGACCCAGTACTTC,CATSRAPSIQETQYF
TRBV27,TRBJ2-1,once,.,TGTGCCAGCAGGCTACAGGGCTATGAGCAGTTCTTC,CASRLQGYEQFF
TRBV27,TRBJ1-6,.,.,TGTGCCAGCAGTTCAACCCATAATTCACCCCTCCACTTT,CASSSTHNSPLHF
TRBV14,TRBJ2-3,.,.,TGTGCCAGCAGGCAGAGGAGCACAGATACGCAGTATTTT,CASRQRSTDTQYF
TRBV6-1,TRBJ2-2,.,.,TGTGCCAGCAAGAGGCAAATCATCACCGGGGAGCTGTTTTTT,CASKRQIITGELFF
TRBV5-4,TRBJ1-2,.,.,TGTGCCAGCAGCCCTCAGGGCGGGGCAAACTATGGCTACACCTTC,CASSPQGGANYGYTF
TRBV20-1,TRBJ1-5,.,.,TGCAGTGCAAGGACCGGGGGCGGGGGTAGCAATCAGCCCCAGCATTTT,CSARTGGGGSNQPQHF
TRBV20-1,TRBJ2-3,.,TRBD1,TGCAGTGCTACACTGACTACAGGGGCAAACACAGATACGCAGTATTTT,CSATLTTGANTDTQYF
TRBV6-1,TRBJ1-5,.,TRBD1,TGTGCCAGCAGTGGGACAGGGGTCGGCCAGCCCCAGCATTTT,CASSGTGVGQPQHF
TRBV7-6,TRBJ2-3,.,.,TGTGCCAGCAGCTTCAAACAGGGAGATACGCAGTATTTT,CASSFKQGDTQYF
TRBV6-5,TRBJ2-1,.,TRBD2,TGTGCCAGCAGTTCCCTTCAACGGGGGGGCGAACCCTACAATGAGCAGTTCTTC,CASSSLQRGGEPYNEQFF
TRBV6-2/TRBV6-3,TRBJ1-2,medium-sized,TRBD1,TGTGCCAGCAGTCTTCGAACGACAGGGACTGGTGGCTACACCTTC,CASSLRTTGTGGYTF
TRBV2,TRBJ1-5,.,.,TGTGCCAGCAGTGCGGTAGGACGCAATCAGCCCCAGCATTTT,CASSAVGRNQPQHF
TRBV6-2/TRBV6-3,TRBJ1-1,.,TRBD1,TGTGCCAGCAGCGACAGGGGGGGAACTGAAGCTTTCTTT,CASSDRGGTEAFF
TRBV11-2,TRBJ1-2,few,.,TGTGCCAGCAGCTTAGGGGGGGACTATGGCTACACCTTC,CASSLGGDYGYTF
TRBV12-5,TRBJ1-5,.,.,TGTGCTAGTGGATACAGTAGCAATCAGCCCCAGCATTTT,CASGYSSNQPQHF
TRBV7-9,TRBJ1-2,.,TRBD1,TGTGCCAGCAGCTTCGCGACAGGGGGATGGTTAGGCTACACCTTC,CASSFATGGWLGYTF
TRBV19,TRBJ1-5,.,.,TGTGCCAGTTGTGGATTGGGAGAGCGGGATCGGACCCAGCATTTT,CASCGLGERDRTQHF
TRBV6-5,TRBJ2-5,.,.,TGTGCCAGCAGTTACGGGCAGGGATCCCTCGGGGAGACCCAGTACTTC,CASSYGQGSLGETQYF
TRBV20-1,TRBJ2-7,.,.,TGCAGTGCCACGCACCCTCGGTTACTACATTACGAGCAGTACTTC,CSATHPRLLHYEQYF
TRBV7-6,TRBJ1-2,.,.,TGTGCCAGCAGTAGAAGGGAGGGGCACGATGGCTACACCTTC,CASSRREGHDGYTF
TRBV7-3,TRBJ2-5,.,.,TGTGCCAGCAGCCCGCGAGGTAGCGCAGAGACCCAGTACTTC,CASSPRGSAETQYF
TRBV6-1,TRBJ1-1,few,.,TGTGCCAGCAGTGAACGGGGGGCAGGTAACACTGAAGCTTTCTTT,CASSERGAGNTEAFF